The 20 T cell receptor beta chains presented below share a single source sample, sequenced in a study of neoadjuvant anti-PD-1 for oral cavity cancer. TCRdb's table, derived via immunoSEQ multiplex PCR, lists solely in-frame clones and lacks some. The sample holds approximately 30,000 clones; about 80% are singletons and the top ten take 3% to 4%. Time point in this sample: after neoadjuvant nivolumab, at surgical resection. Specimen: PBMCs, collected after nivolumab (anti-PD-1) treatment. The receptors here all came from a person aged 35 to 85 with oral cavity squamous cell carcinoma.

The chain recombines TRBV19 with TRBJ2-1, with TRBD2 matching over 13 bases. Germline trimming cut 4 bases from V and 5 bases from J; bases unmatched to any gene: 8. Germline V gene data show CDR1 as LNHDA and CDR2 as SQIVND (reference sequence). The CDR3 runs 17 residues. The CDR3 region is CASSTYGTSGVNNEQFF. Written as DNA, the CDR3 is TGTGCCAGTAGTACATACGGGACTAGCGGGGTCAACAATGAGCAGTTCTTC.

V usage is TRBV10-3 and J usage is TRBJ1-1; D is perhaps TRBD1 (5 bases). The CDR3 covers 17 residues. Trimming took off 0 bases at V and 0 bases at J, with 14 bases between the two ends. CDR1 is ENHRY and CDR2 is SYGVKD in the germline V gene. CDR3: CAISESSAGLMNTEAFF. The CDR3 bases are TGTGCCATCAGTGAGTCTTCGGCAGGGCTCATGAACACTGAAGCTTTCTTT.

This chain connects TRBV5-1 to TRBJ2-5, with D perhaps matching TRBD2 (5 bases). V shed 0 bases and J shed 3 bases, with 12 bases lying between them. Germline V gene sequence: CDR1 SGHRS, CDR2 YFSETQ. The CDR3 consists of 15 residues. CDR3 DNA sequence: TGCGCCAGCAGCTTGGTTTTACGAGGGAAAGAGACCCAGTACTTC. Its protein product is CASSLVLRGKETQYF.

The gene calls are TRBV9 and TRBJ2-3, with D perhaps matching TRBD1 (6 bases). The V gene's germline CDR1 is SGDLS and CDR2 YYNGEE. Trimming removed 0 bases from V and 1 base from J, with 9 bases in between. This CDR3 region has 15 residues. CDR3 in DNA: TGTGCCAGCAGCGTAGGGGGGCCGGGCACAGATACGCAGTATTTT. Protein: CASSVGGPGTDTQYF.

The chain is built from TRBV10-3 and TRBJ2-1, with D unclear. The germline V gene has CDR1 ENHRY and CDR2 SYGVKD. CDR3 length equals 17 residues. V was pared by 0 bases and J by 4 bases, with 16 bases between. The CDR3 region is CAISESIPQTFYNEQFF. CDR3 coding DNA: TGTGCCATCAGTGAGTCGATTCCCCAGACTTTTTACAATGAGCAGTTCTTC.

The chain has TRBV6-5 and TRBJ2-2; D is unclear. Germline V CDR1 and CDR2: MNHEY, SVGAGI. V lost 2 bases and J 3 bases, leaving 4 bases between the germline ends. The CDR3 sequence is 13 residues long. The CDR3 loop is CASSYRDTGELFF. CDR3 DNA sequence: TGTGCCAGCAGTTACAGGGACACCGGGGAGCTGTTTTTT.

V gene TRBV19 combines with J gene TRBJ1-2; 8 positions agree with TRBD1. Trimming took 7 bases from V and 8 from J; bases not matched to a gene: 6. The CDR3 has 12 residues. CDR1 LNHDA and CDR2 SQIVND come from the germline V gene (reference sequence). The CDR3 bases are TGTGCCAGTAATTCGGCAGGGGGCGGCTACACCTTC. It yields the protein CASNSAGGGYTF.

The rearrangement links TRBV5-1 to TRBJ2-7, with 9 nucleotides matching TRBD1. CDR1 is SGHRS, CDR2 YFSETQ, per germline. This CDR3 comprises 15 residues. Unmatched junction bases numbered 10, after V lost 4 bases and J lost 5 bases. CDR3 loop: CASSNRDRASDEQYF. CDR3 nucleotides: TGCGCCAGCAGCAACCGGGACAGGGCCTCGGACGAGCAGTACTTC.

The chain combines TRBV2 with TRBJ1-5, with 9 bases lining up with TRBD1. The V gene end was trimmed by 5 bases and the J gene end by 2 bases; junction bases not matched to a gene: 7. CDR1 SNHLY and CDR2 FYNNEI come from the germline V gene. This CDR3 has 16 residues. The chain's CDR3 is CASSYIQGAGNQPQHF. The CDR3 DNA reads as TGTGCCAGCAGTTATATACAGGGGGCGGGCAATCAGCCCCAGCATTTT. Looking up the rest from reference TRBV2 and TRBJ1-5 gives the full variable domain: EPEVTQTPSHQVTQMGQEVILRCVPISNHLYFYWYRQILGQKVEFLVSFYNNEISEKSEIFDDQFSVERPDGSNFTLKIRSTKLEDSAMYFCASSYIQGAGNQPQHFGDGTRLSIL.

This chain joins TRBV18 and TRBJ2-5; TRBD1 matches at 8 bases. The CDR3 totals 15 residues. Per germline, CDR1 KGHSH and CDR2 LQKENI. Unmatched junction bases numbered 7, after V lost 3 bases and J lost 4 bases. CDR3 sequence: CASSPDQGARETQYF. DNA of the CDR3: TGTGCCAGCTCACCCGACCAGGGGGCGAGAGAGACCCAGTACTTC.

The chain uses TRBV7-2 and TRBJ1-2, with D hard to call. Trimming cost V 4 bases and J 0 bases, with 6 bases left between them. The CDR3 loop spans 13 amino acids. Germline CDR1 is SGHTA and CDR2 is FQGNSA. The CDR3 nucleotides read TGTGCCAGCAGCTCCAGAGCTAACTATGGCTACACCTTC. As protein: CASSSRANYGYTF.

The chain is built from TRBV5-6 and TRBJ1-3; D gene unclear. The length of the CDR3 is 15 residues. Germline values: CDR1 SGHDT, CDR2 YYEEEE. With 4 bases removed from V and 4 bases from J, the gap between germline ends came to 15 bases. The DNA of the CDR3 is TGTGCCAGCAGCCCCCTCGACTCGGCAGGAAACACCATATATTTT. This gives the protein CASSPLDSAGNTIYF.

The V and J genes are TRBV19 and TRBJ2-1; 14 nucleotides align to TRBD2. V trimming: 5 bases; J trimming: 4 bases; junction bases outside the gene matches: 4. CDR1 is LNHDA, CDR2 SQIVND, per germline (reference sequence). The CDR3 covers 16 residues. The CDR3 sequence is CASSPWTSGGYNEQFF. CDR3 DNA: TGTGCCAGTAGTCCTTGGACTAGCGGGGGGTACAATGAGCAGTTCTTC.

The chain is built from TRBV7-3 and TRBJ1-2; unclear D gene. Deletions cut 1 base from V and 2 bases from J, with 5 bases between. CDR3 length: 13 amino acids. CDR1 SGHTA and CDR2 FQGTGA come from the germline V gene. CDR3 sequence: CASSLSRNYGYTF. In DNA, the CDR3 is TGTGCCAGCAGCTTAAGCAGAAACTATGGCTACACCTTC.

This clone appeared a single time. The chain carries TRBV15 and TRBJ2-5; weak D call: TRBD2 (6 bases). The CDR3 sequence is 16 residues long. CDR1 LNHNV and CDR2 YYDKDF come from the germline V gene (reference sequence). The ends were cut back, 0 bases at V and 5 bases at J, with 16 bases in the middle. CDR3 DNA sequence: TGTGCCACCAGCAGAGATACCGGGGCCGGAGGGGAGACCCAGTACTTC. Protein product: CATSRDTGAGGETQYF.

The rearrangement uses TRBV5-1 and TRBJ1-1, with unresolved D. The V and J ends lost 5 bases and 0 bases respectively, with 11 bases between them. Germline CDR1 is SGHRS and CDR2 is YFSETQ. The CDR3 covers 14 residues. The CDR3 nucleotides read TGCGCCAGCAGTGCGGAAGCGGTGAACACTGAAGCTTTCTTT. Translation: CASSAEAVNTEAFF.

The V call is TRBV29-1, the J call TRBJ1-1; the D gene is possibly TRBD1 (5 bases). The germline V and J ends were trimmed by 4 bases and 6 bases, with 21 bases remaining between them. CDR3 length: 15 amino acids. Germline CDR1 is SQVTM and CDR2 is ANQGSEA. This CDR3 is CSVALGGEGLAEAFF. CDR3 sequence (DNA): TGCAGCGTTGCCCTCGGGGGGGAAGGGTTAGCTGAAGCTTTCTTT.

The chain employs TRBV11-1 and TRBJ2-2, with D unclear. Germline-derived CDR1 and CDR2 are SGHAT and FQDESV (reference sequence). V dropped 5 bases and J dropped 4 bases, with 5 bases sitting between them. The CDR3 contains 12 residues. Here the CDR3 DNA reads TGTGCCAGCAGCCTCATCACCGGGGAGCTGTTTTTT. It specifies CASSLITGELFF.

CDR3 loop: CASSRHLNTEAFF. The CDR3 nucleotides are TGTGCCAGCAGCAGACATCTGAACACTGAAGCTTTCTTT. This sequence joins TRBV25-1 and TRBJ1-1; D call uncertain. The germline gives CDR1 MGHDK, CDR2 SYGVNS. The CDR3 sequence is 13 residues long. Trimming pared 6 bases from V and 0 bases from J, leaving 8 bases between. Full variable domain (outside the CDR3, taken from reference TRBV25-1 and TRBJ1-1): EADIYQTPRYLVIGTGKKITLECSQTMGHDKMYWYQQDPGMELHLIHYSYGVNSTEKGDLSSESTVSRIRTEHFPLTLESARPSHTSQYLCASSRHLNTEAFFGQGTRLTVV.

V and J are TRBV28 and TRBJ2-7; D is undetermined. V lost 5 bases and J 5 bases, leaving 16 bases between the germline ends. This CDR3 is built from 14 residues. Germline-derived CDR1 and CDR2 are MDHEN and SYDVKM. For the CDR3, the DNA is TGTGCCAGCAGTCCCCTCCCTAGGAGCGACGAGCAGTACTTC. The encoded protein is CASSPLPRSDEQYF.